The rows below give T cell receptor beta chains drawn from one sample of a study of OX40 agonist ivuxolimab in advanced cancers. Some clones are missing from TCRdb's copy, which holds only in-frame ones; the method was immunoSEQ multiplex PCR. Seen here are some 62,000 clones, 92% observed once, and the top ten hold about 0.66%. This sample comprised CD4+ or CD8+ T cells sorted from blood, obtained in a trial of the OX40 agonist ivuxolimab. The receptor source for this set is an adult with an advanced solid tumor such as melanoma, head and neck, liver or kidney cancer. Both conserved end residues are part of each CDR3. D genes are given only for firm matches. Clone size appears in some rows only: once, few, many, or a class for an expanded clone.

V: TRBV7-5
D: -
size: -
length: 20
J: TRBJ1-1
DNA: TGTGCCAGAATGGGGGGCAGGCCCGACGTAAGGCAAAATAGGGGAACTGAAGCTTTCTTT
CDR3: CARMGGRPDVRQNRGTEAFF

V: TRBV19
D: TRBD1
size: -
length: 15
J: TRBJ1-4
DNA: TGTGCCAGTAGTACCCCCGGGACAGGGGATGAAAAACTGTTTTTT
CDR3: CASSTPGTGDEKLFF

V: TRBV11-2
D: -
size: once
length: 14
J: TRBJ2-7
DNA: TGTGCCAGCAGCTTAGGCAGGGAGGCCTACGAGCAGTACTTC
CDR3: CASSLGREAYEQYF

V: TRBV19
D: -
size: -
length: 13
J: TRBJ2-7
DNA: TGTGCCAGTAGTATAGGGACAAACTACGAGCAGTACTTC
CDR3: CASSIGTNYEQYF

V: TRBV6-1
D: -
size: -
length: 11
J: TRBJ2-1
DNA: TGTGCCAGCAGTGTGGTCCAGGAGCAGTTCTTC
CDR3: CASSVVQEQFF

V: TRBV7-8
D: TRBD1
size: -
length: 15
J: TRBJ1-6
DNA: TGTGCCAGCAGGGATGGGACAGTAAATAATTCACCCCTCCACTTT
CDR3: CASRDGTVNNSPLHF

V: TRBV5-1
D: -
size: -
length: 14
J: TRBJ1-5
DNA: TGCGCCAGCAGTCTGGTGGGGGGGGGTCAGCCCCAGCATTTT
CDR3: CASSLVGGGQPQHF

V: TRBV11-2
D: TRBD1
size: -
length: 15
J: TRBJ1-2
DNA: TGTGCCAGCAGCACAAGACAGGGACCACATTATGGCTACACCTTC
CDR3: CASSTRQGPHYGYTF

V: TRBV6-5
D: -
size: -
length: 12
J: TRBJ2-7
DNA: TGTGCCAGCATAAGGGACGGCTACGAGCAGTACTTC
CDR3: CASIRDGYEQYF

V: TRBV7-3
D: -
size: -
length: 13
J: TRBJ2-1
DNA: TGTGCCAGCAGTCGTCTTTCTAGCAATGAGCAGTTCTTC
CDR3: CASSRLSSNEQFF

V: TRBV23-1
D: -
size: -
length: 13
J: TRBJ2-7
DNA: TGCGCCAGCAGTCAATCGGCGGAGTCCGAGCAGTACTTC
CDR3: CASSQSAESEQYF

V: TRBV19
D: -
size: -
length: 14
J: TRBJ1-1
DNA: TGTGCCAGTAGACTAGTGGGGGGGGGCACTGAAGCTTTCTTT
CDR3: CASRLVGGGTEAFF

V: TRBV30
D: TRBD2
size: -
length: 14
J: TRBJ2-5
DNA: TGTGCCTGGAGCCCTGGACTAGCGAGAGAGACCCAGTACTTC
CDR3: CAWSPGLARETQYF

V: TRBV10-3
D: -
size: -
length: 14
J: TRBJ1-1
DNA: TGTGCCACCCATTTCGGGGCGGAAAGCCACCAAGCTTTCTTT
CDR3: CATHFGAESHQAFF

V: TRBV2
D: -
size: -
length: 15
J: TRBJ1-6
DNA: TGTGCCAGCAGCTACACGACAGGAACTAATTCACCCCTCCACTTT
CDR3: CASSYTTGTNSPLHF

V: TRBV19
D: -
size: -
length: 13
J: TRBJ2-4
DNA: TGTGCCAGTAGTGTGAGACAGGATTGGATTCAGTACTTC
CDR3: CASSVRQDWIQYF

V: TRBV29-1
D: -
size: -
length: 15
J: TRBJ2-2
DNA: TGCAGCGCCAGTTGGGGGAGTTTAGACACCGGGGAGCTGTTTTTT
CDR3: CSASWGSLDTGELFF

V: TRBV30
D: TRBD1
size: -
length: 14
J: TRBJ2-7
DNA: TGTGCCTGGCCCCAGGGGGTTTTATCCTACGAGCAGTACTTC
CDR3: CAWPQGVLSYEQYF

V: TRBV9
D: TRBD1
size: -
length: 17
J: TRBJ1-5
DNA: TGTGCCAGCAGCGTAGAGGGTAGGGGACAGGGGGCCCAGCCCCAGCATTTT
CDR3: CASSVEGRGQGAQPQHF

V: TRBV5-1
D: -
size: -
length: 15
J: TRBJ1-2
DNA: TGCGCCAGCTCCGACCTTCAGGCAGGGAGAGGCGGCTACACCTTC
CDR3: CASSDLQAGRGGYTF

V: TRBV5-1
D: -
size: few
length: 15
J: TRBJ2-3
DNA: TGCGCCAGCAGCAGACAGCACCCTAGCACAGATACGCAGTATTTT
CDR3: CASSRQHPSTDTQYF

V: TRBV5-1
D: TRBD1
size: -
length: 13
J: TRBJ1-5
DNA: TGCGCCAGCAGCTCGCAGGGGGATCAGCCCCAGCATTTT
CDR3: CASSSQGDQPQHF

V: TRBV18
D: -
size: -
length: 14
J: TRBJ1-1
DNA: TGTGCCAGCTCACTCGGTCGGCAGGGGTCTGAAGCTTTCTTT
CDR3: CASSLGRQGSEAFF

V: TRBV29-1
D: TRBD2
size: -
length: 13
J: TRBJ2-5
DNA: TGCAGCATAAGAGCGGGGGGACAAGAGACCCAGTACTTC
CDR3: CSIRAGGQETQYF

V: TRBV5-1
D: -
size: -
length: 14
J: TRBJ1-2
DNA: TGCGCCAGCAGCTTGGGTGGCAGTGAAGATGGCTACACCTTC
CDR3: CASSLGGSEDGYTF

V: TRBV7-6
D: -
size: -
length: 14
J: TRBJ2-3
DNA: TGTGCCAGCAGCTTAGGGGCGGTTAGGGATACGCAGTATTTT
CDR3: CASSLGAVRDTQYF

V: TRBV6-1
D: TRBD1
size: -
length: 15
J: TRBJ2-3
DNA: TGTGCCAGCAGCGCTGGGACAGGGGAAGCCGATACGCAGTATTTT
CDR3: CASSAGTGEADTQYF

V: TRBV15
D: -
size: -
length: 17
J: TRBJ2-7
DNA: TGTGCCACCAGCAGAGTTGTCGGAGTGGGGCATGATTACGAGCAGTACTTC
CDR3: CATSRVVGVGHDYEQYF

V: TRBV7-3
D: -
size: -
length: 15
J: TRBJ2-7
DNA: TGTGCCAGCAGCTTATCTTCAGGGGAAGCCTACGAGCAGTACTTC
CDR3: CASSLSSGEAYEQYF

V: TRBV5-1
D: -
size: -
length: 13
J: TRBJ2-7
DNA: TGCGCCAGCAGCGGAGGACAGACCTACGAGCAGTACTTC
CDR3: CASSGGQTYEQYF

V: TRBV9
D: -
size: few
length: 13
J: TRBJ1-1
DNA: TGTGCCAGCAGCGTAGCTATGAACACTGAAGCTTTCTTT
CDR3: CASSVAMNTEAFF

V: TRBV21-1
D: -
size: -
length: 20
J: TRBJ1-5
DNA: TGTGCCAGCAGCAAAAAAGTCTTGACAGGGGAAAAGTTGGGCAATCAGCCCCAGCATTTT
CDR3: CASSKKVLTGEKLGNQPQHF

V: TRBV7-9
D: -
size: -
length: 15
J: TRBJ2-7
DNA: TGTGCCAGCAGCGCAGGGACAGGGACTAGCCACGAGCAGTACTTC
CDR3: CASSAGTGTSHEQYF

V: TRBV5-1
D: TRBD2
size: -
length: 17
J: TRBJ2-3
DNA: TGCGCCAGCAGCTTGGTGTCTAGCGGGAGCTCTTTAGATACGCAGTATTTT
CDR3: CASSLVSSGSSLDTQYF

V: TRBV11-2
D: TRBD1
size: -
length: 17
J: TRBJ2-2
DNA: TGTGCCAGCAGCTTAGCCAAGGGACAGGGTAACACCGGGGAGCTGTTTTTT
CDR3: CASSLAKGQGNTGELFF

V: TRBV19
D: TRBD2
size: -
length: 17
J: TRBJ2-3
DNA: TGTGCCAGTAAAAACTCCGGGACTAGCGGTTTCACAGATACGCAGTATTTT
CDR3: CASKNSGTSGFTDTQYF

V: TRBV29-1
D: -
size: -
length: 13
J: TRBJ2-5
DNA: TGCAGCGCAACGATAAAGGTTTCAGAGACCCAGTACTTC
CDR3: CSATIKVSETQYF

V: TRBV9
D: -
size: few
length: 12
J: TRBJ1-1
DNA: TGTGCCAGCAGCACCACAGGGTCCGAAGCTTTCTTT
CDR3: CASSTTGSEAFF